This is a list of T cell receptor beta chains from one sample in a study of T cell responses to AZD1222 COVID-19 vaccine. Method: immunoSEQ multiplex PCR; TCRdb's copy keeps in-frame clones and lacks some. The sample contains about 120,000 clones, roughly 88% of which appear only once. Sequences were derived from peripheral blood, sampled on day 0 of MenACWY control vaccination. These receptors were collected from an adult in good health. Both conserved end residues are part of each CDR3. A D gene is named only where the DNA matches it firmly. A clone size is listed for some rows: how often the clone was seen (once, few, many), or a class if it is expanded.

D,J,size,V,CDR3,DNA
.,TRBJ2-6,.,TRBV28,CASSGHQISGANVLTF,TGTGCCAGCTCGGGACATCAAATCTCTGGGGCCAACGTCCTGACTTTC
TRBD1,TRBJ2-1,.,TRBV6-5,CASSRNRGHNNEQFF,TGTGCCAGCAGTAGGAACAGGGGGCACAACAATGAGCAGTTCTTC
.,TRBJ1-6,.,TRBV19,CASSTDRGGNSPLHF,TGTGCCAGTAGTACCGACAGAGGAGGGAATTCACCCCTCCACTTT
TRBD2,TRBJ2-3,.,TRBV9,CASSQTSGRTDTQYF,TGTGCCAGCAGCCAGACTAGCGGGAGGACAGATACGCAGTATTTT
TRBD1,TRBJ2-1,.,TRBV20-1,CSASRDRGSYNEQFF,TGCAGTGCTAGTCGCGACAGGGGGTCCTACAATGAGCAGTTCTTC
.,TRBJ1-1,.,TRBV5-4,CASSLAENTEAFF,TGTGCCAGCAGCTTGGCAGAGAACACTGAAGCTTTCTTT
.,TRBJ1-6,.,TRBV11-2,CASIPWPSYNSPLHF,TGTGCCAGCATCCCGTGGCCGTCCTATAATTCACCCCTCCACTTT
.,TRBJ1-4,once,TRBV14,CASRSGGQNNEKLFF,TGTGCCAGCAGGTCCGGTGGACAGAATAATGAAAAACTGTTTTTT
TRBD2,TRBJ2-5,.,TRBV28,CASTSVGLAVKTQYF,TGTGCCAGCACGTCCGTTGGACTAGCGGTAAAGACCCAGTACTTC
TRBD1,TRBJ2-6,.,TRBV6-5,CASSETGAGANVLTF,TGTGCCAGCAGCGAGACAGGGGCAGGGGCCAACGTCCTGACTTTC
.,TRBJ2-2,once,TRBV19,CASSIRQPMATGELFF,TGTGCCAGTAGTATCCGACAGCCTATGGCCACCGGGGAGCTGTTTTTT
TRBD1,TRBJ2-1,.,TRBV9,CASSPRGQGATGNEQFF,TGTGCCAGCAGCCCAAGAGGTCAGGGGGCTACTGGCAATGAGCAGTTCTTC
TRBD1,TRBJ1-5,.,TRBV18,CASESGTGNQPQHF,TGTGCCAGCGAATCCGGGACAGGGAATCAGCCCCAGCATTTT
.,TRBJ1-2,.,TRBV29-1,CSVVANYGYTF,TGCAGCGTTGTTGCTAACTATGGCTACACCTTC
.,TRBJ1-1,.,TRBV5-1,CASSLEAVGNTEAFF,TGCGCCAGCAGCTTGGAAGCGGTTGGGAACACTGAAGCTTTCTTT
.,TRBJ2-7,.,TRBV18,CASSAGSLSYEQYF,TGTGCCAGCTCTGCCGGGAGCCTCTCCTACGAGCAGTACTTC
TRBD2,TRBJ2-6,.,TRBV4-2,CASSPSGVGANVLTF,TGTGCCAGCAGCCCAAGCGGGGTTGGGGCCAACGTCCTGACTTTC
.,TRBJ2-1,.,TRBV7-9,CAQAENNNEQFF,TGTGCCCAAGCGGAAAATAACAATGAGCAGTTCTTC
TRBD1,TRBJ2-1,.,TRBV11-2,CASSQGDRSYNEQFF,TGTGCCAGCAGCCAGGGGGACAGAAGCTACAATGAGCAGTTCTTC
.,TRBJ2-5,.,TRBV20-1,CSARLETQYF,TGCAGTGCCCGACTTGAGACCCAGTACTTC
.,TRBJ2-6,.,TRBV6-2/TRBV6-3,CASSYGGRSGANVLTF,TGTGCCAGCAGTTATGGGGGGCGGTCTGGGGCCAACGTCCTGACTTTC
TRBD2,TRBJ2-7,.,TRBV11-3,CASSYLGNSGRGKQYF,TGTGCCAGCAGCTATCTCGGTAATAGCGGGAGGGGGAAGCAGTACTTC
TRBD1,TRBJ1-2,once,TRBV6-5,CASSYRDSEYGYTF,TGTGCCAGCAGTTACCGGGACAGCGAGTATGGCTACACCTTC
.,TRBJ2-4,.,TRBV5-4,CASSLDKNIQYF,TGTGCCAGCAGCTTGGACAAAAACATTCAGTACTTC
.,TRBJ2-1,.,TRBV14,CASSQAWSPWDTNEQFF,TGTGCCAGCAGCCAAGCCTGGAGCCCCTGGGATACAAATGAGCAGTTCTTC
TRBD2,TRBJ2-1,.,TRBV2,CASSEREGGNEQFF,TGTGCCAGCAGTGAGCGGGAGGGGGGGAATGAGCAGTTCTTC
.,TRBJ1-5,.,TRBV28,CASSLGTEGQPQHF,TGTGCCAGCAGTCTCGGGACCGAGGGACAGCCCCAGCATTTT
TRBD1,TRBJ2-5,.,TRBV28,CASSFPPNDRGQETQYF,TGTGCCAGCAGTTTTCCCCCTAATGACAGGGGACAAGAGACCCAGTACTTC
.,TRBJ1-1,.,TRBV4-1,CASSQEVSEREAFF,TGCGCCAGCAGCCAAGAGGTATCGGAGAGAGAAGCTTTCTTT
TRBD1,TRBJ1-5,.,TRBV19,CASSITTGWEGQPQHF,TGTGCCAGTAGTATTACGACAGGGTGGGAGGGTCAGCCCCAGCATTTT
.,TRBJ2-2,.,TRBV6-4,CASSEDDTGELFF,TGTGCCAGCAGTGAAGATGACACCGGGGAGCTGTTTTTT
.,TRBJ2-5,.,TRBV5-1,CASSPPDGKRQETQYF,TGCGCCAGCAGCCCCCCCGACGGGAAACGACAAGAGACCCAGTACTTC
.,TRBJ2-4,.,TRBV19,CASKALGAGATRDIQYF,TGTGCCAGTAAAGCCCTGGGGGCAGGAGCGACGAGGGACATTCAGTACTTC
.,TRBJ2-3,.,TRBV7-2,CASREAHNTQYF,TGTGCCAGCAGGGAAGCTCACAATACGCAGTATTTT
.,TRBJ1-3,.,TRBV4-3,CASSQPRGSGNTIYF,TGCGCCAGCAGCCAACCTAGGGGCTCTGGAAACACCATATATTTT